This TCR beta chain was observed in a study of shared clonotypes between healthy human individuals. Whole-study context: The study enrolled a couple of women and a few men aged 18 to 49. Points from the study as a whole: Despite large depth, rarefaction showed incomplete sorted-subset sequencing. Naive CD4 clonotypes overlapped across a handful of donors at around 4.8%.

Concerning this clone itself: As yet, its antigen is unknown.

The repertoire was sequenced with immunoSEQ multiplex PCR; TCRdb's copy has only in-frame clones and lacks some. The top ten clones hold roughly 0.56% of a sample with 1,100,000 or so clones, more than 75% of them seen once. V gave up 8 bases and J gave up 6 bases, with 19 bases separating them. This CDR3 contains 14 residues. Looked up from germline, CDR1 is MNHNS and CDR2 is SASEGT. Source material: memory CD4+ T cells from PBMCs. Subset specified: CD45RA-negative fraction. This sequence joins TRBV6-1 and TRBJ1-2; unclear D gene. This clonotype was sampled from a young man in good health. Some clones in this sample may be carry-over from other donors' samples. CDR3 coding DNA: TGTGCCAGCCCTCCTGACACCTACGGAGATGGCTACACCTTC. Amino acids: CASPPDTYGDGYTF.